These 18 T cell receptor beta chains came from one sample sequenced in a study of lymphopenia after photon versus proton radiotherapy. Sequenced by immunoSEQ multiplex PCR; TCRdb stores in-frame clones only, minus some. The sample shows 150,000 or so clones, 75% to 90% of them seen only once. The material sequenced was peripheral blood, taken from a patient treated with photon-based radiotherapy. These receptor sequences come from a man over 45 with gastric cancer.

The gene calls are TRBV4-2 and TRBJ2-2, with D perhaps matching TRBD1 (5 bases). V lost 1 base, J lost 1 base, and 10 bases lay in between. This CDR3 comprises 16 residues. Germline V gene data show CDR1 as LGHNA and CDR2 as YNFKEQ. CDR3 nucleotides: TGTGCCAGCAGCCAAGTAGGGGTTGGGAACACCGGGGAGCTGTTTTTT. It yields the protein CASSQVGVGNTGELFF.

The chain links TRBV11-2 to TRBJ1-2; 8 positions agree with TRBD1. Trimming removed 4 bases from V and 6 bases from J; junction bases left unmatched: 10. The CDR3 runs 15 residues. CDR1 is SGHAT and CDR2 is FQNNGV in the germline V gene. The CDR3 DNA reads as TGTGCCAGCAGCTCCGCCCCGGACAGGGTTCATGGCTACACCTTC. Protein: CASSSAPDRVHGYTF.

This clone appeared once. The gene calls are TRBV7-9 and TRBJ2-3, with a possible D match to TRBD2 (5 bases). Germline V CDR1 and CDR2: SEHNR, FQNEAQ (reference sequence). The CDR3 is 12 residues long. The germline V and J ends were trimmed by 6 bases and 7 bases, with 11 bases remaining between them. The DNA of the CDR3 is TGTGCCAGCAGTCCCTCGGGAAATACGCAGTATTTT. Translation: CASSPSGNTQYF.

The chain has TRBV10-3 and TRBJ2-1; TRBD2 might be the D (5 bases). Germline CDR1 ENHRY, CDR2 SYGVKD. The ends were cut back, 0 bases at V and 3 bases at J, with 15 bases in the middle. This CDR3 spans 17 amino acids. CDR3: CAISESWGGSFYNEQFF. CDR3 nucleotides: TGTGCCATCAGTGAGTCATGGGGTGGGAGTTTCTACAATGAGCAGTTCTTC.

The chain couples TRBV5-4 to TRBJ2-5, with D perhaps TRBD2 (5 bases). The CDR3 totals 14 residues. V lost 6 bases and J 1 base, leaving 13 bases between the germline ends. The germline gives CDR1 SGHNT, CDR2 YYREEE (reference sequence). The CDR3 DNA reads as TGTGCCAGCAACCTACATGGGAGCCAAGAGACCCAGTACTTC. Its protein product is CASNLHGSQETQYF.

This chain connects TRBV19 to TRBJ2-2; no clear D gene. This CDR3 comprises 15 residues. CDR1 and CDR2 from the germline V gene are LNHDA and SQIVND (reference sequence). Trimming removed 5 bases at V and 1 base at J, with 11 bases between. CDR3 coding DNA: TGTGCCAGTAGTCGACCTTCTGTGAACACCGGGGAGCTGTTTTTT. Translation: CASSRPSVNTGELFF.

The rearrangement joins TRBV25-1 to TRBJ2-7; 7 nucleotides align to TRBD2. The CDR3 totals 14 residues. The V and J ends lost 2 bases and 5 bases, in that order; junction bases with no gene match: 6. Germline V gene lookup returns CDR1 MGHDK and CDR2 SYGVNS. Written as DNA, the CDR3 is TGTGCCAGCAGTGAAGACAGCGGGACCCACGAGCAGTACTTC. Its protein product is CASSEDSGTHEQYF.

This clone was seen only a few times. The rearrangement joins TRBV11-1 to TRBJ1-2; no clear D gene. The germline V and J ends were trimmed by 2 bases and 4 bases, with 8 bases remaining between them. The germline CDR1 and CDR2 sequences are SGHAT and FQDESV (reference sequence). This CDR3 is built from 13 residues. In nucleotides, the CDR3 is TGTGCCAGCAGCTTAACAGAACTCTATGGCTACACCTTC. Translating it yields CASSLTELYGYTF. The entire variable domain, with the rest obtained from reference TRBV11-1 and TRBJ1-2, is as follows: EAEVAQSPRYKITEKSQAVAFWCDPISGHATLYWYRQILGQGPELLVQFQDESVVDDSQLPKDRFSAERLKGVDSTLKIQPAELGDSAMYLCASSLTELYGYTFGSGTRLTVV.

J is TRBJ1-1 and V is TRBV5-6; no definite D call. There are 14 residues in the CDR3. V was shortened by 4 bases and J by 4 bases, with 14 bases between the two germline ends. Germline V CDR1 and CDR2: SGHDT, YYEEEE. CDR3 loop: CASSHKAGITEAFF. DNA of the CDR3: TGTGCCAGCAGCCATAAAGCGGGGATCACTGAAGCTTTCTTT.

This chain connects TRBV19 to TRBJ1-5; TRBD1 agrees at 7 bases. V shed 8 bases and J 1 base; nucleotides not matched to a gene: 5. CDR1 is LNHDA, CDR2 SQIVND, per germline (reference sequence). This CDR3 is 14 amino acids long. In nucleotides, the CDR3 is TGTGCCAGTTCAGGGGGATCGAGCAATCAGCCCCAGCATTTT. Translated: CASSGGSSNQPQHF.

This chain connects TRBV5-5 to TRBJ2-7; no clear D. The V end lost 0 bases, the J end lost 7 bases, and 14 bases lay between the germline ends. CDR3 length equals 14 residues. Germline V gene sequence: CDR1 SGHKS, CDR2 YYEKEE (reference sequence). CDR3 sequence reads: CASSLEAGPREQYF. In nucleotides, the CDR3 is TGTGCCAGCAGCTTGGAAGCAGGACCTCGGGAGCAGTACTTC.

In DNA form, the CDR3 reads TGTGCCAGCAGCTTAGGGACAGGCTATGGCTACACCTTC. Amino acid sequence: CASSLGTGYGYTF. The rearrangement joins TRBV7-2 to TRBJ1-2; 7 nucleotides line up with TRBD1. The CDR3 spans 13 residues. V gave up 1 base and J gave up 4 bases; unmatched junction bases: 0. Germline CDR1 SGHTA, CDR2 FQGNSA.

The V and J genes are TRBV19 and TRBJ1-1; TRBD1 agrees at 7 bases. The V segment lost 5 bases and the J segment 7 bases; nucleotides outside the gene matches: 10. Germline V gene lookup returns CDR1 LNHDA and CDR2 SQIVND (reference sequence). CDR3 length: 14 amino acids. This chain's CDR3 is CASSPGTVFFEAFF. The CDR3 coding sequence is TGTGCCAGTAGTCCCGGGACAGTATTTTTTGAAGCTTTCTTT.

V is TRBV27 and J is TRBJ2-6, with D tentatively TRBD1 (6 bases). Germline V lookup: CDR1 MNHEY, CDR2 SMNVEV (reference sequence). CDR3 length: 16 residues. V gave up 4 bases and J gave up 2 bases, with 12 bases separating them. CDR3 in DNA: TGTGCCAGCAGTTCCTCAGGGGTCCCTGGGGCCAACGTCCTGACTTTC. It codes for CASSSSGVPGANVLTF.

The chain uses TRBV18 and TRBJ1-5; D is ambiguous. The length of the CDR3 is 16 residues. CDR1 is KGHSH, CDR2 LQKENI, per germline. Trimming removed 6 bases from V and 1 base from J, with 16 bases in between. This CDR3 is CASSPVAGLSNQPQHF. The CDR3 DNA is TGTGCCAGCTCGCCTGTGGCGGGCCTCAGCAATCAGCCCCAGCATTTT.

The CDR3 protein is CASSSLTNVLTF. CDR3 nucleotides: TGTGCCAGCAGCTCTTTAACCAACGTCCTGACTTTC. The chain uses TRBV9 and TRBJ2-6; no reliable D call. Trimming stripped 4 bases from V and 8 bases from J, with 7 bases between. Germline-derived CDR1 and CDR2 are SGDLS and YYNGEE. This CDR3 is 12 amino acids long.

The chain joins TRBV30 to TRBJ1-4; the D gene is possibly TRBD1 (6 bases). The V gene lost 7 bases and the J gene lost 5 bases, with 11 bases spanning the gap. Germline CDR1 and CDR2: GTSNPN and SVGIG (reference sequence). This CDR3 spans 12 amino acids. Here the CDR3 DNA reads TGTGCCTTTGAGGACAGCAATGAAAAACTGTTTTTT. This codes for CAFEDSNEKLFF.

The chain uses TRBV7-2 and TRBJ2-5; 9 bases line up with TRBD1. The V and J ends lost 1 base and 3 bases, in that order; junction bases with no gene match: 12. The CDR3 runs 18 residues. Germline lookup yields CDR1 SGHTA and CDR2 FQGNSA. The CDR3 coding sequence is TGTGCCAGCAGCTTAGGGGAGAGGGCTGACAGGGGGAAAGAGACCCAGTACTTC. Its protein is CASSLGERADRGKETQYF.